This T cell receptor (beta chain) derives from a study of Graves' ophthalmopathy and Graves' hyperthyroidism. In the study overall: By definition, stable hyperthyroidism involved no ophthalmopathy within 18 months of follow-up. Regarding the study as a whole: The authors also found most expanded thyroid clonotypes above 0.001 frequency in blood.

From RNA, the CDR3 regions of TCR beta chains were amplified and sequenced. An initial RT-PCR round employing HTBI primers preceded a second-round multiplex PCR. TCRdb re-analysed the multiplex PCR reads in MiXCR, keeping a single row per CDR3 protein. The profile covers 500,000 to 600,000 distinct CDR3 sequences, with 39% appearing a single time and around 4% taken by the ten largest. As regards this clonotype: The antigen is not known.

CDR3 length equals 15 residues. V lost 0 bases to trimming and J lost 10 bases, with 16 bases between them. Germline-derived CDR1 and CDR2 are LNHNV and YYDKDF (reference sequence). Hyperthyroidism patients, all newly diagnosed, had under 2 months' duration and ages of 18 to 65. No donor had other autoimmune disease, uncontrolled infection, pregnancy or lactation. The chain combines TRBV15 with TRBJ1-5; no firm D call. The source material was peripheral blood or thyroid tissue (not recorded which). The TCR sequence derives from an adult man with Graves' hyperthyroidism. CDR3 sequence reads: CATSRDHGGTGPQHF. CDR3 DNA: TGTGCCACCAGCAGAGATCATGGCGGCACGGGACCCCAGCATTTT.